One sample yielded the 13 T cell receptor beta chains listed below, sequenced in a study of T cell responses to AZD1222 COVID-19 vaccine. Sequencing was performed with immunoSEQ multiplex PCR; in TCRdb, only in-frame clones are kept and a portion is missing. The data hold more than 150,000 clones, with approximately 90% observed a single time. The sequencing used peripheral blood, collected 28 days after the second AZD1222 dose. These receptors came from an adult who received the AZD1222 COVID-19 vaccine.

V usage is TRBV7-9 and J usage is TRBJ2-2; D possibly corresponds to TRBD1 (5 bases). Per the germline V gene, CDR1 is SEHNR and CDR2 is FQNEAQ (reference sequence). This CDR3 comprises 15 residues. V was clipped by 1 base and J by 4 bases, with 10 bases between them. This CDR3 is CASSLGDSGTGELFF. Here the CDR3 DNA reads TGTGCCAGCAGCTTAGGAGACAGTGGCACCGGGGAGCTGTTTTTT.

V is TRBV5-4 and J is TRBJ2-5; 8 bases map to TRBD1. Germline V gene sequence: CDR1 SGHNT, CDR2 YYREEE (reference sequence). The V and J ends lost 1 base and 5 bases, in that order; junction bases with no gene match: 7. This CDR3 has 15 amino acids. Written as DNA, the CDR3 is TGTGCCAGCAGCTTGCCCAACAGGGGGTTGGAGACCCAGTACTTC. This codes for CASSLPNRGLETQYF.

The chain employs TRBV3-1 (or the pseudogene TRBV3-2) and TRBJ2-1; D possibly matches TRBD1 or TRBD2 (5 bases each). The CDR3 contains 16 residues. The V end was cut by 4 bases, the J end by 5 bases, with 18 bases between. The germline CDR1 and CDR2 sequences are LGHDT and YNNKEL (reference sequence). CDR3 residues: CASSPLEGGADNEQFF. CDR3 sequence (DNA): TGTGCCAGCAGCCCCCTCGAGGGTGGGGCGGACAATGAGCAGTTCTTC.

The chain recombines TRBV12-3 or TRBV12-4 with TRBJ1-5; D not resolved. This CDR3 contains 13 residues. The V and J ends lost 6 bases and 0 bases respectively, with 6 bases between them. The CDR3 region has the DNA TGTGCCAGCAGACTAGGTAGCAATCAGCCCCAGCATTTT. Translating gives CASRLGSNQPQHF.

The chain is built from TRBV20-1 and TRBJ2-7; D is unresolved. CDR3 length equals 10 residues. Germline V gene data show CDR1 as DFQATT and CDR2 as SNEGSKA (reference sequence). The CDR3: CSPQFNEQYF. In DNA, the CDR3 is TGCAGCCCCCAGTTCAACGAGCAGTACTTC.

This chain uses TRBV7-2 with TRBJ2-1, with 11 bases that match TRBD2. Germline assignment: CDR1 SGHTA and CDR2 FQGNSA. V shed 1 base and J 9 bases; nucleotides not matched to a gene: 8. The CDR3 sequence is 16 residues long. As DNA, the CDR3 is TGTGCCAGCAGCTTAGGGGGACTAGCGGCCTTGGGTGAGCAGTTCTTC. Its protein is CASSLGGLAALGEQFF.

The chain combines TRBV7-9 with TRBJ2-7; D may be TRBD1 (6 bases). V was trimmed by 1 base and J by 7 bases, leaving 17 bases between them. The CDR3 is made up of 15 amino acids. Germline V gene sequence: CDR1 SEHNR, CDR2 FQNEAQ (reference sequence). The CDR3 region has the DNA TGTGCCAGCAGCTTAGGATCCACAGGGTTAGGGGAGCAGTACTTC. Its protein is CASSLGSTGLGEQYF.

This clone was observed a single time. The chain carries TRBV15 and TRBJ2-4; D is uncertain. Germline V lookup: CDR1 LNHNV, CDR2 YYDKDF (reference sequence). The CDR3 runs to 16 residues. Trimming left V 0 bases short and J 3 bases short, with 12 bases between. The CDR3 loop is CATSRDDYSDKNIQYF. In DNA form, the CDR3 reads TGTGCCACCAGCAGAGACGATTATTCAGACAAAAACATTCAGTACTTC.

V gene TRBV14 combines with J gene TRBJ2-5; no clear D gene. The germline CDR1 and CDR2 sequences are SGHDN and FVKESK. The CDR3 consists of 18 residues. V lost 0 bases and J 0 bases, leaving 17 bases between the germline ends. DNA of the CDR3: TGTGCCAGCAGCCAAGATATTAGTGGCAGGCAGTACCAAGAGACCCAGTACTTC. This codes for CASSQDISGRQYQETQYF.

This clone has a single count. The V call is TRBV3-1 (or the pseudogene TRBV3-2), the J call TRBJ2-1; maybe TRBD2 (5 bases). Between the trimmed V and J ends, which lost 2 bases and 8 bases, there was a span of 10 bases. CDR1 is LGHDT and CDR2 is YNNKEL in the germline V gene (reference sequence). The CDR3 loop spans 13 amino acids. Here the CDR3 DNA reads TGTGCCAGCAGCCAAAGGACTGGCGATGAGCAGTTCTTC. Translating it yields CASSQRTGDEQFF.

V is TRBV5-1 and J is TRBJ1-1; D not certain. Germline CDR1 SGHRS, CDR2 YFSETQ. V was shortened by 3 bases and J by 5 bases, with 14 bases between the two germline ends. This CDR3 is built from 14 residues. CDR3 in amino acids: CASSWTLDKTEAFF. CDR3 sequence (DNA): TGCGCCAGCAGCTGGACTCTCGACAAGACTGAAGCTTTCTTT. Supplemented by reference TRBV5-1 and TRBJ1-1, the full variable domain reads KAGVTQTPRYLIKTRGQQVTLSCSPISGHRSVSWYQQTPGQGLQFLFEYFSETQRNKGNFPGRFSGRQFSNSRSEMNVSTLELGDSALYLCASSWTLDKTEAFFGQGTRLTVV.

The chain joins TRBV9 to TRBJ1-4; no clear D. V was shortened by 4 bases and J by 8 bases, with 21 bases between the two germline ends. This CDR3 has 16 amino acids. Looked up from germline, CDR1 is SGDLS and CDR2 is YYNGEE. CDR3 nucleotide sequence: TGTGCCAGCAGCTCCCGCCCGTACAGCGCCTCGGAAAAACTGTTTTTT. Its protein product is CASSSRPYSASEKLFF.

V gene TRBV18 combines with J gene TRBJ1-1; 7 bases match TRBD1. The CDR3 has 18 amino acids. CDR1 is KGHSH, CDR2 LQKENI, per germline. Trimming took 6 bases from V and 1 from J; bases not matched to a gene: 17. CDR3 loop: CASSRGGQLLYGNTEAFF. In nucleotides, the CDR3 is TGTGCCAGCTCTCGAGGGGGACAGCTACTATACGGGAACACTGAAGCTTTCTTT.